This entry is about one T cell receptor beta chain. PCR was performed using 60 Vbeta and 13 Jbeta primers. Here immunoSEQ multiplex PCR was the method, and the copy in TCRdb shows in-frame clones only, minus some. This sample contains tens of thousands of clones. V lost 0 bases and J 8 bases, leaving 13 bases between the germline ends. This CDR3 spans 14 amino acids. Per the germline V gene, CDR1 is GTSNPN and CDR2 is SVGIG (reference sequence). This entry belongs to a study of cytomegalovirus exposure and HLA in healthy donors. The overall study: A previous analysis identified 95 million to 140 million unique TCR beta sequences derived from roughly 180 million T cells.

The clonotype was recovered from a middle-aged man in good health and CMV-seropositive. The chain is built from TRBV30 and TRBJ1-4; D possibly corresponds to TRBD1 (6 bases). Sequenced sample: PBMCs. CDR3 residues: CAWSVSRGNEKLFF. CDR3 in DNA: TGTGCCTGGAGTGTAAGCAGGGGTAACGAAAAACTGTTTTTT.